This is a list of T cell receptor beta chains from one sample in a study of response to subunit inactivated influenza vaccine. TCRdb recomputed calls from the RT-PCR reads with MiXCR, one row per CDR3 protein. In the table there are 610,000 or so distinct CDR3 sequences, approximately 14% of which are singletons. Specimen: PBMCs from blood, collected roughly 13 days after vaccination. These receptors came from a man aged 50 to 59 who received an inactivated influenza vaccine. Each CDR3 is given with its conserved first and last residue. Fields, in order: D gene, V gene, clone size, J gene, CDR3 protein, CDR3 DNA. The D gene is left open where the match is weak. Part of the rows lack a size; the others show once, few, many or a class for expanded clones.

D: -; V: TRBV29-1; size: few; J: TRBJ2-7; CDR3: CSFGSDSYEQYF; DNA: TGCAGCTTTGGGTCGGATTCCTACGAGCAGTACTTC
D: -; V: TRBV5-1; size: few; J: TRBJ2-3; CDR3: CASSDARDTQYF; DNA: TGCGCCAGCAGCGACGCTAGGGATACGCAGTATTTT
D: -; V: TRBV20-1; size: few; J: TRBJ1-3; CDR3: CSASWGGSGNTIYF; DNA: TGCAGTGCTAGTTGGGGGGGCTCGGGAAACACCATATATTTT
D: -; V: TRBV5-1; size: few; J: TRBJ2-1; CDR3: CASSTPYNEQFF; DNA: TGCGCCAGCAGCACCCCTTACAATGAGCAGTTCTTC
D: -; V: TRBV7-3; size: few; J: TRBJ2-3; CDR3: CASSPGGLSTDTQYF; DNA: TGTGCCAGCAGCCCGGGGGGCCTCAGCACAGATACGCAGTATTTT
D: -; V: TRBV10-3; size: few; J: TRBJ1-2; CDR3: CAISGEGEGYTF; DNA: TGTGCCATCAGTGGCGAGGGGGAGGGCTACACCTTC
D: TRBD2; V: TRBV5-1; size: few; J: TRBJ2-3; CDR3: CASSLSGLAGEADTQYF; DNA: TGCGCCAGCAGCTTGTCGGGACTAGCGGGAGAGGCAGATACGCAGTATTTT
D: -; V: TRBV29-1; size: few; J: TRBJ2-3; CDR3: CSVEDERGTDTQYF; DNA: TGCAGCGTTGAAGACGAGCGGGGCACAGATACGCAGTATTTT
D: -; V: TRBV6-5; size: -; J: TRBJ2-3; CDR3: CASSSVIIGGTDTQYF; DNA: TGTGCCAGCAGTTCCGTGATAATAGGTGGCACAGATACGCAGTATTTT
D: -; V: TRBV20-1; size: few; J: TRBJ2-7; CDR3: CSAGLGYSYEQYF; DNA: TGCAGTGCTGGTCTCGGTTACTCCTACGAGCAGTACTTC
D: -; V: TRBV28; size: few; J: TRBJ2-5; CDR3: CASSREVQETQYF; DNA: TGTGCCAGCAGCCGCGAGGTTCAAGAGACCCAGTACTTC
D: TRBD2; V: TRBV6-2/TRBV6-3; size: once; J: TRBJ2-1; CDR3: CASSYWLAGGSVYNEQFF; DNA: TGTGCCAGCAGTTATTGGCTAGCGGGAGGTTCGGTGTACAATGAGCAGTTCTTC
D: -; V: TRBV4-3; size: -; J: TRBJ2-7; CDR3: CASSQDRTRTGIPGEQYF; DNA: TGCGCCAGCAGCCAAGATAGGACTCGGACGGGAATTCCAGGAGAGCAGTACTTC
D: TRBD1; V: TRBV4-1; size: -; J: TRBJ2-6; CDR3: CASSQEGQTSSGANVLTF; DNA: TGCGCCAGCAGCCAAGAGGGACAGACTTCTTCTGGGGCCAACGTCCTGACTTTC
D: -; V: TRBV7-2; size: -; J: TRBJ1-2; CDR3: CASSLMGTNYGYTF; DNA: TGTGCCAGCAGCTTAATGGGGACCAACTATGGCTACACCTTC
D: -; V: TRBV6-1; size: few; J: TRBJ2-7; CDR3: CASTRTRSTVTYEQYF; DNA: TGTGCCAGCACCCGAACCCGGAGCACCGTAACCTACGAGCAGTACTTC
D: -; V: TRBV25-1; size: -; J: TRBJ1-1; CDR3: CASSGPTNTEAFF; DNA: TGTGCCAGCAGTGGGCCAACGAACACTGAAGCTTTCTTT
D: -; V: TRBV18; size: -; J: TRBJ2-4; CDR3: CASSRDREAKNIQYF; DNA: TGTGCCAGCTCACGGGACCGGGAAGCCAAAAACATTCAGTACTTC
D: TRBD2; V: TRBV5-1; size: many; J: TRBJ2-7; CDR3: CASSGTSGGIYEQYF; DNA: TGCGCCAGCAGCGGGACTAGCGGGGGCATCTACGAGCAGTACTTC
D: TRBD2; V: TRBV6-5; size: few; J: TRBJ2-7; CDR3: CASSYCYRDGGGSYEQYF; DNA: TGTGCCAGCAGTTACTGCTACCGGGATGGCGGGGGCTCCTACGAGCAGTACTTC
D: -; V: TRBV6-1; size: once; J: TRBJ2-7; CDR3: CASSTDPLSYEQYF; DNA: TGTGCCAGCAGTACGGACCCTCTTTCATACGAGCAGTACTTC
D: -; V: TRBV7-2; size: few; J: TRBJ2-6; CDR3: CASSYLLRANVLTF; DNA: TGTGCCAGCAGCTACCTTCTCCGGGCCAACGTCCTGACTTTC
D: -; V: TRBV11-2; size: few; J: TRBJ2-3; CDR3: CASSLIWLGDHAGTGNTDTQYF; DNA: TGTGCCAGCAGCTTAATCTGGCTGGGGGATCATGCGGGAACAGGCAACACAGATACGCAGTATTTT
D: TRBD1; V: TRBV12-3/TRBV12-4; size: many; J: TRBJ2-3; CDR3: CASSRDRSTDTQYF; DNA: TGTGCCAGCAGTCGGGACAGGAGCACAGATACGCAGTATTTT
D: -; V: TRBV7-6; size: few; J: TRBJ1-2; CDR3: CASSPRGINYGYTF; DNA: TGTGCCAGCAGCCCCCGGGGGATTAACTATGGCTACACCTTC
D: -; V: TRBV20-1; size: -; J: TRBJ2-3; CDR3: CSAKPTYTDTQYF; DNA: TGCAGTGCCAAACCGACTTACACAGATACGCAGTATTTT
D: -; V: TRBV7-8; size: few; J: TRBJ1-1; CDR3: CASSDLFGEAFF; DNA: TGTGCCAGCAGCGACCTCTTTGGTGAAGCTTTCTTT
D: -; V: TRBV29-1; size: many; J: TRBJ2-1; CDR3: CSVVGGPSMSSYNEQFF; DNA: TGCAGCGTTGTGGGGGGACCGTCTATGAGCTCCTACAATGAGCAGTTCTTC
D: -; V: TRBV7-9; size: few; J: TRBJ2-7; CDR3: CASSFDVGEQYF; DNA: TGTGCCAGCAGCTTTGACGTTGGCGAGCAGTACTTC
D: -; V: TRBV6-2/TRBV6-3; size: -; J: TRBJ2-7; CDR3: CASRQTGPHGGEQYF; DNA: TGTGCCAGCAGACAGACAGGCCCCCATGGCGGCGAGCAGTACTTC
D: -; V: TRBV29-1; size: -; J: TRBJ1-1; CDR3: CSADRRVNTEAFF; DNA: TGCAGCGCTGACAGGAGGGTGAACACTGAAGCTTTCTTT
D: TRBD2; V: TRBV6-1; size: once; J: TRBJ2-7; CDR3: CASSEIESGRAGNEQYF; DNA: TGTGCCAGCAGTGAAATTGAGAGCGGGAGGGCCGGTAACGAGCAGTACTTC
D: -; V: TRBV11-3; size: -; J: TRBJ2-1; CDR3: CARSSQGGNEQFF; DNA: TGTGCCCGCAGCTCGCAGGGAGGCAATGAGCAGTTCTTC
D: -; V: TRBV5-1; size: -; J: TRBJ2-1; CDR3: CASSLGYTSSNGEQFF; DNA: TGCGCCAGCAGCTTGGGGTACACTAGCTCGAACGGTGAGCAGTTCTTC
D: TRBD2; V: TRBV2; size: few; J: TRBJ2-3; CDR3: CASSEPAGIITDTQYF; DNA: TGTGCCAGCAGTGAACCAGCGGGGATAATCACAGATACGCAGTATTTT
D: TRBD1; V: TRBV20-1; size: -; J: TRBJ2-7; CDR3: CSTRGQGSSYEQYF; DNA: TGCAGTACTAGGGGACAGGGGAGCTCCTACGAGCAGTACTTC
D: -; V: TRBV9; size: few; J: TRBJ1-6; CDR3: CASSVEGYDNSPLHF; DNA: TGTGCCAGCAGCGTAGAGGGGTACGATAATTCACCCCTCCACTTT
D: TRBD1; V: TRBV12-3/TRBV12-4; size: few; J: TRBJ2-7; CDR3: CASSFQTGTGTSYEQYF; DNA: TGTGCCAGCAGTTTCCAAACCGGGACAGGGACCTCCTACGAGCAGTACTTC
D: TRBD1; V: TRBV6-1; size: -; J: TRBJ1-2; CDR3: CASSLHRTGTGYAF; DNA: TGTGCCAGCAGCCTACACCGGACAGGGACCGGCTACGCCTTC
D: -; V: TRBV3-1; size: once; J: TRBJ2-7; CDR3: CASSLDSEGQYF; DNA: TGTGCCAGCAGCCTAGATTCAGAGGGGCAGTACTTC
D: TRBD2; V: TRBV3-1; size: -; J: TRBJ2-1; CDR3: CASAASGISYNEQFF; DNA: TGTGCCAGCGCGGCTAGCGGGATCTCCTACAATGAGCAGTTCTTC
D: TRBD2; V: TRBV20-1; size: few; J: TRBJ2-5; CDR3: CSASVSGGAVKAQYF; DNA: TGCAGTGCTAGCGTGAGCGGGGGGGCGGTCAAGGCCCAGTACTTC
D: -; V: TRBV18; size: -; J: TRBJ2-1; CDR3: CASSPTRTSYNEQFF; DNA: TGTGCCAGCTCACCGACTAGAACCTCTTACAATGAGCAGTTCTTC
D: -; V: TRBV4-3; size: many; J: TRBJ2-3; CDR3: CASSLNGVSTDTQYF; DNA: TGCGCCAGCAGCTTAAACGGGGTTTCCACAGATACGCAGTATTTT
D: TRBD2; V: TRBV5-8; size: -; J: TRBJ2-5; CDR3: CASSAGLAGTQETQYF; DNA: TGTGCCAGCAGCGCCGGACTAGCGGGAACCCAAGAGACCCAGTACTTC
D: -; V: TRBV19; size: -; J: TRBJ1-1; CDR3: CASSIGGVEAFF; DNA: TGTGCCAGTAGTATAGGGGGGGTCGAAGCTTTCTTT
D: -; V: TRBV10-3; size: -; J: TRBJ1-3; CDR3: CAIRGLTASGNTIYF; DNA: TGTGCCATCAGAGGACTTACCGCGTCTGGAAACACCATATATTTT
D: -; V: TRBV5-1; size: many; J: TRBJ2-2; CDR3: CASSPLPGVNTGELFF; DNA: TGCGCCAGCAGCCCCCTCCCGGGGGTTAACACCGGGGAGCTGTTTTTT
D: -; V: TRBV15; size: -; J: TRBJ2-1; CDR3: CATSSQPSSYNEQFF; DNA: TGTGCCACCAGCAGCCAGCCGTCGTCCTACAATGAGCAGTTCTTC
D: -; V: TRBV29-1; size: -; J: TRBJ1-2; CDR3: CSVSLTGRSDYGYTF; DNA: TGCAGCGTCTCTCTTACGGGGCGATCCGACTATGGCTACACCTTC
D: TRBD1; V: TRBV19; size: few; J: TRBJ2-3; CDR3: CASRDRGSPDTQYF; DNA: TGTGCCAGCCGGGACAGGGGTTCCCCAGATACGCAGTATTTT
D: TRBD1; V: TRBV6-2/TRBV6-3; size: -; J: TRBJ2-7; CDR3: CASSQGAPRYEQYF; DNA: TGTGCCAGCAGCCAGGGGGCCCCTCGCTACGAGCAGTACTTC
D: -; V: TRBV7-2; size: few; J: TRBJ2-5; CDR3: CASSPVGLVQETQYF; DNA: TGTGCCAGCAGCCCAGTGGGGCTAGTCCAAGAGACCCAGTACTTC
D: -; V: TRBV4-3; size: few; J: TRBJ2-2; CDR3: CASSQLLSTGELFF; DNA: TGCGCCAGCAGCCAACTCCTATCCACCGGGGAGCTGTTTTTT
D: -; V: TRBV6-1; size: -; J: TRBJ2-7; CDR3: CASVQRVGSYEQYF; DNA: TGTGCCAGCGTGCAGAGGGTGGGTTCCTACGAGCAGTACTTC